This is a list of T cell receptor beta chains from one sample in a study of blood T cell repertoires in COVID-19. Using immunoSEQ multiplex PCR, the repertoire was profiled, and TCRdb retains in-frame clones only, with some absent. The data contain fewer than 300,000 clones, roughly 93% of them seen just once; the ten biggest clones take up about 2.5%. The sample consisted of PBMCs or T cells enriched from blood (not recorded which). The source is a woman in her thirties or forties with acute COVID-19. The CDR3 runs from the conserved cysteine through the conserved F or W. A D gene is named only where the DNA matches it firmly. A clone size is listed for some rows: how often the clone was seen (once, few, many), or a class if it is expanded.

CDR3 DNA: TGTGCCAGCAGTTTAAGTCCGTCTAGCTTGATCTACGAGCAGTACTTC
CDR3 protein: CASSLSPSSLIYEQYF
D gene: .
V gene: TRBV27
J gene: TRBJ2-7
clone size: .

CDR3 DNA: TGTGCCAGCAGCTTAGCGAGGACAGGGGGACGGAATGAGCAGTTCTTC
CDR3 protein: CASSLARTGGRNEQFF
D gene: TRBD1
V gene: TRBV11-1
J gene: TRBJ2-1
clone size: .

CDR3 DNA: TGTGCCAGCAGCCCACGGAAACTAGCGGGGGGACCGAACACCGGGGAGCTGTTTTTT
CDR3 protein: CASSPRKLAGGPNTGELFF
D gene: TRBD2
V gene: TRBV14
J gene: TRBJ2-2
clone size: .

CDR3 DNA: TGTGCCAGCAGTCTCCCGACTTGGTCCTACGAGCAGTACTTC
CDR3 protein: CASSLPTWSYEQYF
D gene: .
V gene: TRBV28
J gene: TRBJ2-7
clone size: .

CDR3 DNA: TGTGCCAGCAGGCGTCAGGGAGGTCTCGGAACTGAAGCTTTCTTT
CDR3 protein: CASRRQGGLGTEAFF
D gene: .
V gene: TRBV5-6
J gene: TRBJ1-1
clone size: few

CDR3 DNA: TGCGCCAGCAACGGACAGACGGAAAAACTGTTTTTT
CDR3 protein: CASNGQTEKLFF
D gene: .
V gene: TRBV4-1
J gene: TRBJ1-4
clone size: .

CDR3 DNA: TGTGCCAGCAGTTTGACGACAGGGGGAGGTAACTATGGCTACACCTTC
CDR3 protein: CASSLTTGGGNYGYTF
D gene: TRBD1
V gene: TRBV28
J gene: TRBJ1-2
clone size: .

CDR3 DNA: TGTGCCAGCAGTTTACAGGGGGCGGGGGAAAAACTGTTTTTT
CDR3 protein: CASSLQGAGEKLFF
D gene: TRBD1
V gene: TRBV28
J gene: TRBJ1-4
clone size: .

CDR3 DNA: TGCGCCAGCAGTGAAGGAGGATACGAGCAGTACTTC
CDR3 protein: CASSEGGYEQYF
D gene: .
V gene: TRBV10-2
J gene: TRBJ2-7
clone size: .

CDR3 DNA: TGTGCCAGCAGCTGGGGACAGGGGCCCTACAATGAGCAGTTCTTC
CDR3 protein: CASSWGQGPYNEQFF
D gene: TRBD1
V gene: TRBV7-8
J gene: TRBJ2-1
clone size: .

CDR3 DNA: TGCGCCAGCACCTTCGGGGGGAACAATGAGCAGTTCTTC
CDR3 protein: CASTFGGNNEQFF
D gene: TRBD2
V gene: TRBV5-1
J gene: TRBJ2-1
clone size: .

CDR3 DNA: TGCGCCAGCAGCCAAGGGGTCAGGGATCTTAATCAGCCCCAGCATTTT
CDR3 protein: CASSQGVRDLNQPQHF
D gene: .
V gene: TRBV4-3
J gene: TRBJ1-5
clone size: .

CDR3 DNA: TGTGCCAGCAGACTAGCGGTGGGTGAGCAGTACTTC
CDR3 protein: CASRLAVGEQYF
D gene: TRBD2
V gene: TRBV27
J gene: TRBJ2-7
clone size: .

CDR3 DNA: TGTGCCATCAGTGGGGCGGGGCAGACCTACGAGCAGTACTTC
CDR3 protein: CAISGAGQTYEQYF
D gene: .
V gene: TRBV10-3
J gene: TRBJ2-7
clone size: once

CDR3 DNA: TGTGCCAGCAGTAACTCGCTGAGGGAGCAGTACTTC
CDR3 protein: CASSNSLREQYF
D gene: .
V gene: TRBV6-2/TRBV6-3
J gene: TRBJ2-7
clone size: .

CDR3 DNA: TGCGCCAGCAGCCGAGAACCCGGGACAGGGGGATACAATGAGCAGTTCTTC
CDR3 protein: CASSREPGTGGYNEQFF
D gene: TRBD1
V gene: TRBV5-1
J gene: TRBJ2-1
clone size: .

CDR3 DNA: TGTGCCAGGCCGGGACTAGCGGGGGGGCCTCTAGTGACAGATACGCAGTATTTT
CDR3 protein: CARPGLAGGPLVTDTQYF
D gene: TRBD2
V gene: TRBV3-1/TRBV3-2
J gene: TRBJ2-3
clone size: .

CDR3 DNA: TGTGCCAGCAGTCAAGGACAGGGGGCGAGTGGCTACACCTTC
CDR3 protein: CASSQGQGASGYTF
D gene: TRBD1
V gene: TRBV27
J gene: TRBJ1-2
clone size: .

CDR3 DNA: TGTGCCAGCAGGCTAGCGGGCAGCACAGATACGCAGTATTTT
CDR3 protein: CASRLAGSTDTQYF
D gene: TRBD2
V gene: TRBV6-4
J gene: TRBJ2-3
clone size: .

CDR3 DNA: TGTGCCAGCAGTTTCGTCCGGACAGGGAAGAATGAGCAGTTCTTC
CDR3 protein: CASSFVRTGKNEQFF
D gene: TRBD1
V gene: TRBV27
J gene: TRBJ2-1
clone size: .

CDR3 DNA: TGTGCCAGCAGCTCTAGCCGGGACTTCAATGAGCAGTTCTTC
CDR3 protein: CASSSSRDFNEQFF
D gene: .
V gene: TRBV11-3
J gene: TRBJ2-1
clone size: .

CDR3 DNA: TGCAGCGTGGAGGACAGGGCGAAAAAAGCGGATACGCAGTATTTT
CDR3 protein: CSVEDRAKKADTQYF
D gene: TRBD1
V gene: TRBV29-1
J gene: TRBJ2-3
clone size: .

CDR3 DNA: TGTGCCAGCAGTATAGCGGGAGCCTACGAGCAGTACTTC
CDR3 protein: CASSIAGAYEQYF
D gene: TRBD2
V gene: TRBV12-3/TRBV12-4
J gene: TRBJ2-7
clone size: few

CDR3 DNA: TGTGCCACCAGTCCCCAACTAGCGGGAGGCTCCTACGAGCAGTACTTC
CDR3 protein: CATSPQLAGGSYEQYF
D gene: TRBD2
V gene: TRBV15
J gene: TRBJ2-7
clone size: .

CDR3 DNA: TGTGCCAGCAGTCTGAGGCAGGGGTGGTACGAGCAGTACTTC
CDR3 protein: CASSLRQGWYEQYF
D gene: .
V gene: TRBV27
J gene: TRBJ2-7
clone size: few

CDR3 DNA: TGTGCCTGGAGTCGGGACACGGCTAGAAATTACGAGCAGTACTTC
CDR3 protein: CAWSRDTARNYEQYF
D gene: .
V gene: TRBV30
J gene: TRBJ2-7
clone size: .

CDR3 DNA: TGTGCCAGCAGTAAAAAGACGGCGGGAGGGGCAGAAGAGCAGTACTTC
CDR3 protein: CASSKKTAGGAEEQYF
D gene: TRBD2
V gene: TRBV3-1/TRBV3-2
J gene: TRBJ2-7
clone size: .

CDR3 DNA: TGTGCCAGCAGCTTAAGTAGGAGCTCCTACGAGCAGTACTTC
CDR3 protein: CASSLSRSSYEQYF
D gene: .
V gene: TRBV7-2
J gene: TRBJ2-7
clone size: once

CDR3 DNA: TGCAGTGCTGAGGGGGACACTGAAGCTTTCTTT
CDR3 protein: CSAEGDTEAFF
D gene: .
V gene: TRBV20-1
J gene: TRBJ1-1
clone size: .

CDR3 DNA: TGTGCCAGCAGGACCGGGACTAGCGGTTCCTACGAGCAGTACTTC
CDR3 protein: CASRTGTSGSYEQYF
D gene: TRBD2
V gene: TRBV6-5
J gene: TRBJ2-7
clone size: .

CDR3 DNA: TGTGCCAGCAGTGAGGGGAAGGGGGCCTCCAATCAGCCCCAGCATTTT
CDR3 protein: CASSEGKGASNQPQHF
D gene: TRBD1
V gene: TRBV6-1
J gene: TRBJ1-5
clone size: .

CDR3 DNA: TGCGCCAGCAGCTTGGGGACTTTCCGAGATACGCAGTATTTT
CDR3 protein: CASSLGTFRDTQYF
D gene: .
V gene: TRBV5-1
J gene: TRBJ2-3
clone size: .

CDR3 DNA: TGTGCCACCAGTCAAGGGGGAGCCGACTCCTACAATGAGCAGTTCTTC
CDR3 protein: CATSQGGADSYNEQFF
D gene: .
V gene: TRBV24-1
J gene: TRBJ2-1
clone size: once

CDR3 DNA: TGTGCCAGCAGGGACCAGGGGAACACCATATATTTT
CDR3 protein: CASRDQGNTIYF
D gene: .
V gene: TRBV7-6
J gene: TRBJ1-3
clone size: once

CDR3 DNA: TGTGCCAGCAGCTTAGAAGCGGGCCACGAGCAGTACTTC
CDR3 protein: CASSLEAGHEQYF
D gene: .
V gene: TRBV11-2
J gene: TRBJ2-7
clone size: .

CDR3 DNA: TGTGCCAGCAGTTTGGGGGCTAGCCTCAATGAGCAGTTCTTC
CDR3 protein: CASSLGASLNEQFF
D gene: .
V gene: TRBV28
J gene: TRBJ2-1
clone size: .

CDR3 DNA: TGTGCCAGCAGTTATGACTTGTCGAGCAATCAGCCCCAGCATTTT
CDR3 protein: CASSYDLSSNQPQHF
D gene: .
V gene: TRBV6-5
J gene: TRBJ1-5
clone size: .

CDR3 DNA: TGTGCCTGGAGTAAGGAGTATGGAAACACCATATATTTT
CDR3 protein: CAWSKEYGNTIYF
D gene: .
V gene: TRBV30
J gene: TRBJ1-3
clone size: .

CDR3 DNA: TGTGCCAGCAGCTCCCGATATGGGGAGAGCACTGAAGCTTTCTTT
CDR3 protein: CASSSRYGESTEAFF
D gene: .
V gene: TRBV7-2
J gene: TRBJ1-1
clone size: .

CDR3 DNA: TGTGCCAGCAGCGTAACAGGGGGCCCAGGGTACGAGCAGTACTTC
CDR3 protein: CASSVTGGPGYEQYF
D gene: TRBD1
V gene: TRBV7-3
J gene: TRBJ2-7
clone size: .

CDR3 DNA: TGTGCCAGCAGTAGACAGGGCCAGAACACTGAAGCTTTCTTT
CDR3 protein: CASSRQGQNTEAFF
D gene: TRBD1
V gene: TRBV11-3
J gene: TRBJ1-1
clone size: .